This entry lists 31 T cell receptor beta chains sequenced from one sample in a study of T-cell memory formation after mild COVID-19. TCRdb called the 5' RACE reads again in MiXCR, with one record for every CDR3 protein. The top ten clones hold 5.2% of a sample with roughly 130,000 distinct CDR3 sequences, over 15% of them seen once. The sequenced sample consisted of PBMCs or a T cell subset sorted from them (not recorded which). Every receptor here comes from a young man who had mild COVID-19 (a few samples of this study predate the infection). Cell type and time point are not known.

The table lists this clonotype with a few counts. The chain carries TRBV7-3 and TRBJ2-2; 12 nucleotides match TRBD2. This CDR3 contains 17 residues. The germline V gene encodes CDR1 SGHTA and CDR2 FQGTGA. J gave up 3 bases and V 6 bases, and 8 bases lay outside the gene matches. CDR3 bases: TGTGCCAGCAGGCCGTCTAGCGGGGGGGCCGACACCGGGGAGCTGTTTTTT. Translated, it gives CASRPSSGGADTGELFF. Full variable domain (outside the CDR3, taken from reference TRBV7-3 and TRBJ2-2): GAGVSQTPSNKVTEKGKYVELRCDPISGHTALYWYRQSLGQGPEFLIYFQGTGAADDSGLPNDRFFAVRPEGSVSTLKIQRTERGDSAVYLCASRPSSGGADTGELFFGEGSRLTVL.

V and J are TRBV25-1 and TRBJ2-2; D is unclear. The CDR3 loop spans 13 amino acids. Germline V gene lookup returns CDR1 MGHDK and CDR2 SYGVNS. Deletions cut 1 base from V and 4 bases from J, with 4 bases between. CDR3 in amino acids: CASSESGTGELFF. CDR3 coding DNA: TGTGCCAGCAGTGAATCGGGCACCGGGGAGCTGTTTTTT.

The V gene is TRBV7-2, the J gene TRBJ2-2; 7 positions match TRBD1. V shed 3 bases and J 2 bases; nucleotides not matched to a gene: 6. The CDR3 consists of 16 residues. Germline CDR1 reads SGHTA; CDR2 reads FQGNSA. CDR3 in DNA: TGTGCCAGCAGCTTCCGGGACAGACCAAACACCGGGGAGCTGTTTTTT. Its translation is CASSFRDRPNTGELFF.

The rearrangement links TRBV12-3 or TRBV12-4 to TRBJ2-5, with TRBD2 identical over 7 bases. With 0 bases clipped from V and 7 bases from J, the junction kept 8 bases outside the gene matches. The CDR3 is made up of 15 amino acids. The CDR3 region has the DNA TGTGCCAGCAGTTTAGCGGGGAGGGAAGGCGGGACCCAGTACTTC. Translated: CASSLAGREGGTQYF.

The chain couples TRBV6-2 or TRBV6-3 to TRBJ1-5; D unresolved. Germline V gene sequence: CDR1 MNHEY, CDR2 SVGEGT. V was clipped by 8 bases and J by 5 bases, with 10 bases between them. This CDR3 comprises 12 residues. The DNA for the CDR3 is TGTGCCAGCGCTTCCTCCTATCAGCCCCAGCATTTT. This encodes CASASSYQPQHF.

This clonotype was observed a few times. CDR3 nucleotide sequence: TGCAGTGTCCCGGGCAGGTACCAAGAGACCCAGTACTTC. Translation: CSVPGRYQETQYF. The chain recombines TRBV20-1 with TRBJ2-5; D is ambiguous. This CDR3 has 13 residues. The germline V gene has CDR1 DFQATT and CDR2 SNEGSKA (reference sequence). Trimming stripped 7 bases from V and 0 bases from J, with 12 bases between.

This clonotype was seen just once. The chain carries TRBV9 and TRBJ1-6, with 7 bases lining up with TRBD1. V lost 5 bases to trimming and J lost 8 bases; unmatched junction nucleotides: 7. CDR1 SGDLS and CDR2 YYNGEE come from the germline V gene. The CDR3 has 14 residues. CDR3 DNA sequence: TGTGCCAGCAGTACAGGGGTCGTTGATTCACCCCTCCACTTT. It codes for CASSTGVVDSPLHF.

This chain uses TRBV3-1 with TRBJ2-2; D is uncertain. The CDR3 extends over 11 amino acids. Germline values: CDR1 LGHDT, CDR2 YNNKEL (reference sequence). V was shortened by 11 bases and J by 6 bases, with 10 bases between the two germline ends. CDR3 protein: CAALGPGELFF. The CDR3 DNA reads TGTGCCGCCCTCGGTCCCGGGGAGCTGTTTTTT.

This clonotype was counted only a few times. The chain joins TRBV18 to TRBJ2-1, with D uncertain. Trimming removed 4 bases at V and 5 bases at J, with 15 bases between. Germline assignment: CDR1 KGHSH and CDR2 LQKENI. This CDR3 is 15 amino acids long. The chain's CDR3 is CASSLLPGTDNEQFF. The CDR3 DNA follows: TGTGCCAGCTCACTACTTCCCGGCACCGACAATGAGCAGTTCTTC.

This clonotype turned up a few times. This sequence joins TRBV27 and TRBJ2-2; 9 bases align to TRBD2. Germline CDR1 and CDR2: MNHEY and SMNVEV (reference sequence). This CDR3 has 15 amino acids. With 6 bases clipped from V and 4 bases from J, the junction kept 6 bases outside the gene matches. CDR3 protein: CASRLRGGLTGELFF. The CDR3 DNA reads as TGTGCCAGCAGGTTGCGGGGGGGCCTCACCGGGGAGCTGTTTTTT.

This clonotype was recorded at least ten times. The gene calls are TRBV4-3 and TRBJ2-3, with D possibly TRBD2 on 6 matching bases. The V end lost 4 bases, the J end lost 7 bases, and 15 bases lay between the germline ends. The CDR3 spans 14 residues. The V gene's germline CDR1 is LGHNA and CDR2 YSLEER. In DNA, the CDR3 is TGCGCCAGCAGCCTAGGCGGGGCCCTGAATACGCAGTATTTT. This translates into CASSLGGALNTQYF.

The gene calls are TRBV18 and TRBJ1-1; D ambiguous. The CDR3 loop spans 14 amino acids. V was pared by 4 bases and J by 4 bases, with 13 bases between. Germline V gene data show CDR1 as KGHSH and CDR2 as LQKENI. The CDR3 sequence: CASSLGGVGTEAFF. The CDR3 DNA reads as TGTGCCAGCTCACTGGGAGGTGTAGGCACTGAAGCTTTCTTT.

The chain couples TRBV25-1 to TRBJ1-6; D is undetermined. Germline V gene data show CDR1 as MGHDK and CDR2 as SYGVNS. The CDR3 consists of 15 residues. The germline V and J ends were trimmed by 3 bases and 0 bases, with 6 bases remaining between them. CDR3 protein: CASSEASSYNSPLHF. In DNA, the CDR3 is TGTGCCAGCAGTGAGGCCAGCTCCTATAATTCACCCCTCCACTTT.

This chain joins TRBV7-3 and TRBJ2-2; 11 bases are shared with TRBD2. The CDR3 covers 17 residues. The germline V gene has CDR1 SGHTA and CDR2 FQGTGA. V dropped 3 bases and J dropped 4; count of bases not matched to a gene: 7. CDR3 sequence (DNA): TGTGCCAGCAGCTTCACCCTAGCGGGAGGTAGCACCGGGGAGCTGTTTTTT. This translates into CASSFTLAGGSTGELFF.

This clonotype was observed at least ten times. The chain couples TRBV10-3 to TRBJ2-5; D is unclear. In germline, CDR1 is ENHRY, CDR2 SYGVKD. The CDR3 spans 11 residues. V was cut by 3 bases and J by 8 bases, with 7 bases left in between. The CDR3 sequence: CAISDGLTQYF. The DNA of the CDR3 is TGTGCCATCAGTGATGGGTTAACCCAGTACTTC.

The chain uses TRBV4-3 and TRBJ2-5; TRBD2 matches 8 bases. Trimming cost V 8 bases and J 4 bases; bases outside gene matches: 12. The CDR3 contains 15 residues. Per the germline V gene, CDR1 is LGHNA and CDR2 is YSLEER. As DNA, the CDR3 is TGCGCCAGCGGGACACGGGGGGGCCCCCTAGAGACCCAGTACTTC. Translation gives CASGTRGGPLETQYF.

The chain employs TRBV15 and TRBJ1-1; the D is unclear. Germline CDR1 reads LNHNV; CDR2 reads YYDKDF (reference sequence). The CDR3 length is 12 residues. V lost 0 bases to trimming and J lost 9 bases, with 8 bases between them. The CDR3 nucleotides read TGTGCCACCAGCAGAGACTGGGATCAAGCTTTCTTT. Its translation is CATSRDWDQAFF.

This clonotype was seen more than once but under ten times. This chain connects TRBV15 to TRBJ2-5; 10 bases are a match to TRBD1. This CDR3 region has 15 residues. Germline V gene data show CDR1 as LNHNV and CDR2 as YYDKDF (reference sequence). The V segment lost 2 bases and the J segment 6 bases; nucleotides outside the gene matches: 6. The CDR3 protein is CATSRSDRGLQTQYF. For the CDR3, the DNA is TGTGCCACCAGCAGATCCGACAGGGGGCTGCAGACCCAGTACTTC.

This clonotype appeared a few times. The V call is TRBV7-2, the J call TRBJ2-5; maybe TRBD1 (5 bases). The germline V and J ends were trimmed by 3 bases and 5 bases, with 10 bases remaining between them. Germline V lookup: CDR1 SGHTA, CDR2 FQGNSA. CDR3 size: 13 residues. The CDR3 region is CASSFRVGETQYF. The CDR3 region has the DNA TGTGCCAGCAGCTTCAGGGTAGGGGAGACCCAGTACTTC.

The V call is TRBV28, the J call TRBJ2-5; D is unclear. V dropped 6 bases and J dropped 5 bases, with 16 bases sitting between them. The CDR3 loop spans 14 amino acids. The germline gives CDR1 MDHEN, CDR2 SYDVKM. The CDR3 protein is CASSLGTLRETQYF. The CDR3, as DNA: TGTGCCAGCAGCTTGGGCACCTTAAGGGAGACCCAGTACTTC.

The genes are TRBV11-2 and TRBJ2-3; the match to TRBD2 covers 8 bases. Germline-derived CDR1 and CDR2 are SGHAT and FQNNGV. V trimming: 1 base; J trimming: 1 base; junction bases outside the gene matches: 1. The CDR3 runs to 15 residues. CDR3 sequence reads: CASSLVLAGTDTQYF. DNA for the CDR3: TGTGCCAGCAGCTTAGTACTAGCGGGCACAGATACGCAGTATTTT.

The CDR3 reads CASSLLGTALNTEAFF. The CDR3 region has the DNA TGCGCCAGCAGCTTGCTCGGGACAGCCTTGAACACTGAAGCTTTCTTT. V gene TRBV5-1 combines with J gene TRBJ1-1, with TRBD1 identical over 7 bases. The V segment lost 1 base and the J segment 0 bases; nucleotides outside the gene matches: 6. The CDR3 extends over 16 amino acids. The germline gives CDR1 SGHRS, CDR2 YFSETQ.

This clonotype has just a few counts. The V gene is TRBV2, the J gene TRBJ2-1, with 7 bases aligning to TRBD2. The CDR3 contains 11 residues. J gave up 5 bases and V 9 bases, and 1 base lay outside the gene matches. Germline V lookup: CDR1 SNHLY, CDR2 FYNNEI. CDR3 region: CARAGDNEQFF. CDR3 nucleotide sequence: TGTGCCAGGGCGGGAGACAATGAGCAGTTCTTC. Using reference TRBV2 and TRBJ2-1 for the parts outside the CDR3, the full variable domain is EPEVTQTPSHQVTQMGQEVILRCVPISNHLYFYWYRQILGQKVEFLVSFYNNEISEKSEIFDDQFSVERPDGSNFTLKIRSTKLEDSAMYFCARAGDNEQFFGPGTRLTVL.

This clonotype has only a few counts. The V call is TRBV6-1, the J call TRBJ1-4, with a weak D call TRBD1 (5 bases). Germline V CDR1 and CDR2: MNHNS, SASEGT. The CDR3 loop spans 13 amino acids. The V end was cut by 4 bases, the J end by 7 bases, with 10 bases between. CDR3: CASSAQGVEKLFF. CDR3 nucleotides: TGTGCCAGCAGTGCCCAGGGTGTTGAAAAACTGTTTTTT.

This clonotype was picked up a small number of times. The chain joins TRBV18 to TRBJ1-3; a weak D match, TRBD1 (6 bases). Trimming stripped 3 bases from V and 4 bases from J, with 16 bases between. The CDR3 has 16 residues. Looked up from germline, CDR1 is KGHSH and CDR2 is LQKENI. This CDR3 is CASSPRNRVDGNTIYF. Here the CDR3 DNA reads TGTGCCAGCTCACCTCGGAACAGGGTAGACGGAAACACCATATATTTT.

DNA of the CDR3: TGTGCCAGCAGCTTGTCGCCATTAGGTGCCGGGGAGCTGTTTTTT. Translation gives CASSLSPLGAGELFF. The V and J genes are TRBV5-8 and TRBJ2-2; D unclear. The CDR3 sequence is 15 residues long. Looked up from germline, CDR1 is SGHTS and CDR2 is YDEGEE. Trimming left V 1 base short and J 6 bases short, with 13 bases between.

This clonotype was detected a few times. The V call is TRBV10-1, the J call TRBJ2-2; D is unclear. Deletions cut 2 bases from V and 2 bases from J, with 9 bases between. Germline lookup yields CDR1 WNHNN and CDR2 SYGVQD (reference sequence). The length of the CDR3 is 15 residues. The CDR3 nucleotides are TGCGCCAGCAGTGAGGAGACACTTAACACCGGGGAGCTGTTTTTT. It translates to CASSEETLNTGELFF.

The chain joins TRBV11-2 to TRBJ2-7; no clear D. Germline V gives CDR1 SGHAT, CDR2 FQNNGV. This CDR3 comprises 13 residues. V lost 1 base and J lost 3, with 7 bases in between. The CDR3 sequence: CASSLAANYEQYV. The CDR3 DNA reads TGTGCCAGCAGCTTAGCGGCCAACTACGAGCAGTACGTC.

This clonotype was seen a few times. The chain links TRBV7-2 to TRBJ1-2; perhaps TRBD1 as D (6 bases). The V gene lost 6 bases and the J gene lost 5 bases, with 13 bases spanning the gap. Germline assignment: CDR1 SGHTA and CDR2 FQGNSA. This CDR3 is built from 13 residues. CDR3 region: CASSWTEEYGYTF. The CDR3 DNA follows: TGTGCCAGCAGTTGGACAGAAGAATATGGCTACACCTTC.

This clonotype was found a few times. The rearrangement links TRBV4-3 to TRBJ2-3, with 8 nucleotides matching TRBD2. J gave up 4 bases and V 0 bases, and 9 bases lay outside the gene matches. This CDR3 contains 17 residues. Germline CDR1 reads LGHNA; CDR2 reads YSLEER. The DNA for the CDR3 is TGCGCCAGCAGCCAAGATGAGATTAGCGGGGAGGCAGATACGCAGTATTTT. It yields the protein CASSQDEISGEADTQYF.

The chain carries TRBV10-3 and TRBJ2-5, with TRBD2 as a possible D gene (6 bases). V was trimmed by 2 bases and J by 4 bases, leaving 8 bases between them. This CDR3 contains 13 residues. Germline V lookup: CDR1 ENHRY, CDR2 SYGVKD. The CDR3 sequence: CAISEKGGETQYF. The CDR3 region has the DNA TGTGCCATCAGTGAGAAGGGAGGAGAGACCCAGTACTTC.